These 7 T cell receptor beta chains originate from one sample sequenced in a study of cytomegalovirus exposure and HLA in healthy donors. PCR primers comprised 60 Vbeta and 13 Jbeta primers. Profiled with immunoSEQ multiplex PCR; TCRdb holds only in-frame clones, not every one. The sample yields over 150,000 clones, 70% to 85% seen once. The sequenced sample was PBMCs. The receptors derive from a man aged 50-60 years in good health and CMV-seropositive.

This clone occurred once. The chain joins TRBV7-2 to TRBJ2-5; perhaps TRBD1 as D (6 bases). The better agreement between TRBJ2-7 and the DNA end casts doubt on the J call. The germline CDR1 and CDR2 sequences are SGHTA and FQGNSA. This CDR3 region has 14 residues. CDR3 amino acids: CASSLGGRSYEQYF. CDR3 in DNA: TGTGCCAGCAGCTTAGGGGGGCGCTCCTACGAGCAGTACTTC.

The V and J genes are TRBV18 and TRBJ1-4; D remains unclear. Germline CDR1 KGHSH, CDR2 LQKENI. Trimming stripped 2 bases from V and 3 bases from J, with 7 bases between. The CDR3 sequence is 14 residues long. The CDR3 is CASSPGEANEKLFF. CDR3 DNA sequence: TGTGCCAGCTCACCAGGGGAGGCTAATGAAAAACTGTTTTTT.

The chain joins TRBV5-1 to TRBJ1-6; 8 bases are shared with TRBD1. CDR3 size: 15 residues. The trim removed 4 bases at V and 1 base at J, leaving 1 base unmatched. Per germline, CDR1 SGHRS and CDR2 YFSETQ. The CDR3 nucleotides read TGCGCCAGCAGCCAGGGGGCGTCCTATAATTCACCCCTCCACTTT. Its translation is CASSQGASYNSPLHF. The full variable domain, rest sourced from reference TRBV5-1 and TRBJ1-6, is KAGVTQTPRYLIKTRGQQVTLSCSPISGHRSVSWYQQTPGQGLQFLFEYFSETQRNKGNFPGRFSGRQFSNSRSEMNVSTLELGDSALYLCASSQGASYNSPLHFGNGTRLTVT.

This chain links TRBV7-9 with TRBJ2-7, with 7 bases lining up with TRBD2. The CDR3 is 16 amino acids. CDR1 SEHNR and CDR2 FQNEAQ come from the germline V gene (reference sequence). The V gene end was trimmed by 2 bases and the J gene end by 0 bases; junction bases not matched to a gene: 7. The CDR3 sequence: CASSLIPGGSSYEQYF. The CDR3 DNA sequence: TGTGCCAGCAGCTTAATTCCGGGGGGTTCCTCCTACGAGCAGTACTTC.

The rearrangement uses TRBV10-3 and TRBJ2-1; D is possibly TRBD1 (6 bases). The V end was cut by 0 bases, the J end by 5 bases, with 8 bases between. The length of the CDR3 is 14 residues. CDR1 and CDR2 from the germline V gene are ENHRY and SYGVKD. CDR3 sequence reads: CAISESDRNNEQFF. DNA of the CDR3: TGTGCCATCAGTGAGTCGGACAGAAACAATGAGCAGTTCTTC.

This chain joins TRBV7-2 and TRBJ2-3; TRBD1 is a possible D gene (5 bases). CDR3 size: 14 residues. Trimming took 1 base from V and 3 from J, leaving 8 bases between them. CDR1 and CDR2 from the germline V gene are SGHTA and FQGNSA. The CDR3 nucleotides read TGTGCCAGCAGCTTAGTTCAGGGAACAGATACGCAGTATTTT. Protein product: CASSLVQGTDTQYF.

This clone came up a few times. The V call is TRBV5-1, the J call TRBJ1-3; D remains unclear. CDR1 and CDR2 (germline): SGHRS, YFSETQ. The germline V and J ends were trimmed by 3 bases and 0 bases, with 4 bases remaining between them. The CDR3 spans 13 residues. CDR3 region: CASSSVSGNTIYF. As DNA, the CDR3 is TGCGCCAGCAGCTCAGTCTCTGGAAACACCATATATTTT.